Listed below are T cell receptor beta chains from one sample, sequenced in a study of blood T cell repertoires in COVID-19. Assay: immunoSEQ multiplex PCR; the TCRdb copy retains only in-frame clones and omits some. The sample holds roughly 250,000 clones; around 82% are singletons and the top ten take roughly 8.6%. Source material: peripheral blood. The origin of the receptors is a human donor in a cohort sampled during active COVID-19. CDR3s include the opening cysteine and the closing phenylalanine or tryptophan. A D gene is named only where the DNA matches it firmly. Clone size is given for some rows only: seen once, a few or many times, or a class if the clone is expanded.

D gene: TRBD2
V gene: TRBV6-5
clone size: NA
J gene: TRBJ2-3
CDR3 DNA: TGTGCCAGCAGTTACCCCGGACTAGCCGAAGATACGCAGTATTTT
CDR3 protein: CASSYPGLAEDTQYF

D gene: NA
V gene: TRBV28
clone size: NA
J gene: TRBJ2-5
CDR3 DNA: TGTGCCAGCACCAGACCCGGGATTTTAACCCAGTACTTC
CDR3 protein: CASTRPGILTQYF

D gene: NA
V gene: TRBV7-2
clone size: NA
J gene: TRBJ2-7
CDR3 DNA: TGTGCCAGCAGCCCAGTATTTGGTAGAGGATACGAGCAGTACTTC
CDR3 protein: CASSPVFGRGYEQYF

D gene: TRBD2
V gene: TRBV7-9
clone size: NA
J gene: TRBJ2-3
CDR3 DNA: TGTGCCAGCAGCTTAGCGGGAGGGACAGATACGCAGTATTTT
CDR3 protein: CASSLAGGTDTQYF

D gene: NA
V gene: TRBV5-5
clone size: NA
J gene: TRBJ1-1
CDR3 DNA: TGTGCCAGCAGCTTAATCAGGGTTGTCACTGAAGCTTTCTTT
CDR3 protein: CASSLIRVVTEAFF

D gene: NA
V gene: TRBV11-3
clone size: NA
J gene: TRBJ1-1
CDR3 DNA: TGTGCCAGCAGCTTAAGCGAGGGGGCTGAAGCTTTCTTT
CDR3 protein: CASSLSEGAEAFF

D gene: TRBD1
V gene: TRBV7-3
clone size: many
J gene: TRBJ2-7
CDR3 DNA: TGTGCCAGCAGCTTGACCGGGACAGCCACCTACGAGCAGTACTTC
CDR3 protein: CASSLTGTATYEQYF

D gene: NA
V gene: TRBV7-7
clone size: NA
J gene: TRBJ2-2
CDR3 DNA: TGTGCTAGCAGCTTAGCGAGGGGGTACACCGGGGAGCTGTTTTTT
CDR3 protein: CASSLARGYTGELFF

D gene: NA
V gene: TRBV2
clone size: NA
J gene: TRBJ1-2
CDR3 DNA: TGTGCCAGCAGTGAAAGGGGGTGGGACTATGGCTACACCTTC
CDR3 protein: CASSERGWDYGYTF

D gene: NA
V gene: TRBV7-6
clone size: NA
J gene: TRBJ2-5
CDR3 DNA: TGTGCCAGCAGCCCCAATATGGGACTTGGCGAGACCCAGTACTTC
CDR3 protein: CASSPNMGLGETQYF

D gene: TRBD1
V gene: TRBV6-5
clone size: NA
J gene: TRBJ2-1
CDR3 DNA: TGTGCCAGCAGTTACGCCGGGACAGGGCACTTCAATGAGCAGTTCTTC
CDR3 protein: CASSYAGTGHFNEQFF

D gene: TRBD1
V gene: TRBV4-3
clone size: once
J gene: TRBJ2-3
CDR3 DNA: TGCGCCAGCAGCCCCGGGGACAGGAACACAGATACGCAGTATTTT
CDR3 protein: CASSPGDRNTDTQYF

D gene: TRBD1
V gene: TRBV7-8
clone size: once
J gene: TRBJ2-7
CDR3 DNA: TGTGCCAGCAGCCTTGGGACAGGGGAATCCTACGAGCAGTACTTC
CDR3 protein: CASSLGTGESYEQYF

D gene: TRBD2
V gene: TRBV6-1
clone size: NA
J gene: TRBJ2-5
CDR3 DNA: TGTGCCAGCAGTGAAGCGACTAGCGGGGGGCCAAACCAAGAGACCCAGTACTTC
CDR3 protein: CASSEATSGGPNQETQYF

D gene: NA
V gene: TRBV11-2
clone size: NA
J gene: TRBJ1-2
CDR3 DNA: TGTGCCAGCAGCATTGGACGGACTTCTAACTATGGCTACACCTTC
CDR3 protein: CASSIGRTSNYGYTF

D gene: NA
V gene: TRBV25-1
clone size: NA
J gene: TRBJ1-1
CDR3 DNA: TGTGCCAGCAGTAGGAGGGATTCCTCCGCTGAAGCTTTCTTT
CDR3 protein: CASSRRDSSAEAFF

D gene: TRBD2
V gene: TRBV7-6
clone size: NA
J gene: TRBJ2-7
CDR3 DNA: TGTGCCAGCAGCTTAGGCCCCCCACTAGCGGGAGGGTGGACGGAGCAGTACTTC
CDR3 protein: CASSLGPPLAGGWTEQYF

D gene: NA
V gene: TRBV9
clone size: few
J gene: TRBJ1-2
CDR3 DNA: TGTGCCAGCAGCGTAGAACACAAAAGTGGCTACACCTTC
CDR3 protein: CASSVEHKSGYTF

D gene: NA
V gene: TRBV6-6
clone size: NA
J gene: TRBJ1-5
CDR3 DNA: TGTGCCAGCAGTTACGCAGGGGAGAGCAATCAGCCCCAGCATTTT
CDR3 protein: CASSYAGESNQPQHF

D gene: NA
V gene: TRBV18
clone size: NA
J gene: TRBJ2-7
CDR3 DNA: TGTGCCAGCTCACCGCAGGGTCCCTACGAGCAGTACTTC
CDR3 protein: CASSPQGPYEQYF

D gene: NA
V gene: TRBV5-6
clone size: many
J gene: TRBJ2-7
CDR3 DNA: TGTGCCAGCAGCTTGAGTGAGCAGGGTCGCGAGCAGTACTTC
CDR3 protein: CASSLSEQGREQYF

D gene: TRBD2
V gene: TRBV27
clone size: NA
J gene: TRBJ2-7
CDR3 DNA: TGTGCCAGCAGCAACATTGGGGCTAGCGGGAATGGCGAGCAGTACTTC
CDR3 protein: CASSNIGASGNGEQYF

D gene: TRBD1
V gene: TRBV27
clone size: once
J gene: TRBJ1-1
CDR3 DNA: TGTGCCAGCAGTTTGGCAGGGGGCCTCACTGAAGCTTTCTTT
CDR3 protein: CASSLAGGLTEAFF

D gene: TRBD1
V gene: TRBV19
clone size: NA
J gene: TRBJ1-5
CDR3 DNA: TGTGCCAGTAGACCCAGGGGGCAGGATCAGCCCCAGCATTTT
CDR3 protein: CASRPRGQDQPQHF

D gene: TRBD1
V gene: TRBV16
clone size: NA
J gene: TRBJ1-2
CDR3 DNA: TGTGCCAGCAGCCTCCGGGGACAGGGGCCCTATGGCTACACCTTC
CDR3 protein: CASSLRGQGPYGYTF

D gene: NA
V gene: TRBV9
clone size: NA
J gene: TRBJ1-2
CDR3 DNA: TGTGCCAGCAGCTACGGGACACCAACTAACTATGGCTACACCTTC
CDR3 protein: CASSYGTPTNYGYTF

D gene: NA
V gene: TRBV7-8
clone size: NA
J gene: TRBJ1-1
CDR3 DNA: TGTGCCAGCAGCATACAGGGCAACACTGAAGCTTTCTTT
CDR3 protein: CASSIQGNTEAFF

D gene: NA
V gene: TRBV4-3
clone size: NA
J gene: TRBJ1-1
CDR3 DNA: TGCGCCAGCAGCCAAGATGTATTGGTGGGGGGGAACACTGAAGCTTTCTTT
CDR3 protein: CASSQDVLVGGNTEAFF

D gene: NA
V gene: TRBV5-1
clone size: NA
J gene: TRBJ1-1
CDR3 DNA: TGCGCCAGCAGCTTCGGCGTCGGGGGGATGAACACTGAAGCTTTCTTT
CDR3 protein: CASSFGVGGMNTEAFF

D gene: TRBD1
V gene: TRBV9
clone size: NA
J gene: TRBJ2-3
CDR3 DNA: TGTGCCAGCAGCGTCCGGGACAGGGGTGATACGCAGTATTTT
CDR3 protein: CASSVRDRGDTQYF

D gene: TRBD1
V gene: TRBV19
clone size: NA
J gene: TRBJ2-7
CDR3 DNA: TGTGCCAGTAGAGCCGGGACAGGGGGAATTGGCGCCTACGAGCAGTACTTC
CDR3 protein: CASRAGTGGIGAYEQYF

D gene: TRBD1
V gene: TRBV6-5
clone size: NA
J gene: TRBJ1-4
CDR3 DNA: TGTGCCAGCAGTTCCACTAGGGGGACAGGGAGTGAAAAACTGTTTTTT
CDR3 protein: CASSSTRGTGSEKLFF

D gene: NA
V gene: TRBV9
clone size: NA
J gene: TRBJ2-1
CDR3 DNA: TGTGCCAGCAGCGTAGATAGACAGCCCTACAATGAGCAGTTCTTC
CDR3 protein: CASSVDRQPYNEQFF

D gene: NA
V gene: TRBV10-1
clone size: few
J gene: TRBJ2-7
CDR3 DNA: TGCGCCAGCAGTGACTCTACAACTAGATCTAATTACGAGCAGTACTTC
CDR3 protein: CASSDSTTRSNYEQYF

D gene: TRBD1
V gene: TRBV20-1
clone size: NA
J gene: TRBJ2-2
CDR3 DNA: TGCAGGACAGGGTGCACCGGGGAGCTGTTTTTT
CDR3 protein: CRTGCTGELFF

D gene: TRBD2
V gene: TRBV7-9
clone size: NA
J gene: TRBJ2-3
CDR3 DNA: TGTGCCAGCAGCTTAGCGTTAGCGGGAGCTAGCACAGATACGCAGTATTTT
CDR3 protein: CASSLALAGASTDTQYF

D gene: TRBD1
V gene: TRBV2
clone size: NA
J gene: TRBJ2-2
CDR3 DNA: TGTGCCAGCAGAGAGGGGACAGATACCGGGGAGCTGTTTTTT
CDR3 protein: CASREGTDTGELFF

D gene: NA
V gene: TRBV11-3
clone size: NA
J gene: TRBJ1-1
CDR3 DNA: TGTGCCAGCAGCCCGGGGGGGGCAGGCTCTGAAGCTTTCTTT
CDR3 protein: CASSPGGAGSEAFF

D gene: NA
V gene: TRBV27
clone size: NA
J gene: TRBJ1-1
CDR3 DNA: TGTGCCAGCAGTTTTATGGGGGGGACTGAAGCTTTCTTT
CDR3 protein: CASSFMGGTEAFF

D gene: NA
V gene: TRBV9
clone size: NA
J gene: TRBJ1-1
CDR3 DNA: TGTGCCAGCAGCGCCTCGAACACTGAAGCTTTCTTT
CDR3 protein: CASSASNTEAFF

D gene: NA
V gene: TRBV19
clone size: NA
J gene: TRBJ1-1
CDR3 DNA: TGTGCCAGTAGAACCACCGGGGTAACGAACACTGAAGCTTTCTTT
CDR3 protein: CASRTTGVTNTEAFF

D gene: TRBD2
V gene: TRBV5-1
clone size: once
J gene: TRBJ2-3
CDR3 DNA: TGCGCCAGCAGCTTGCTCGGGAGGGCTACAGATACGCAGTATTTT
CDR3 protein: CASSLLGRATDTQYF

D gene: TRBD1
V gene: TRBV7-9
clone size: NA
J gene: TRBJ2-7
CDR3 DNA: TGTGCCAGCAGCCGACAGGGGGCCTACGAGCAGTACTTC
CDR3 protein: CASSRQGAYEQYF

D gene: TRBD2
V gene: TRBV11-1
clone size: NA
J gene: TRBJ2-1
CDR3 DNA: TGTGCCAGCAGCTTAGTGGGACTAGCGGGAGATCGGTTCTTC
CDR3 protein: CASSLVGLAGDRFF

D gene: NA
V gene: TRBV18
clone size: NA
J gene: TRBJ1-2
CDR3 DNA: TGTGCCAGCTCACCTAACAGGGACCCTAACTATGGCTACACCTTC
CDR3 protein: CASSPNRDPNYGYTF

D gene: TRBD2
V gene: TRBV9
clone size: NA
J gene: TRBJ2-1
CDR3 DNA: TGTGCCAGCAGCGTAGGAGCGGGGGACTACAATGAGCAGTTCTTC
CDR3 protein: CASSVGAGDYNEQFF

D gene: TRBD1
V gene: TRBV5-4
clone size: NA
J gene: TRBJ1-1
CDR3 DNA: TGTGCCAGCAGCCAAAGGGGCAGGGGGCTGGGCACTGAAGCTTTCTTT
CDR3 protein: CASSQRGRGLGTEAFF

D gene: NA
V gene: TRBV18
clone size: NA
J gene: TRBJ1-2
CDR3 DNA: TGTGCCAGCTCCCAGGTCGACAGCGGGGGTGTCTCGGGCTACACCTTC
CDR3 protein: CASSQVDSGGVSGYTF

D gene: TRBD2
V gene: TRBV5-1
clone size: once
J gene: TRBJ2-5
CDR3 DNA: TGCGCCAGCAGCTTGGGACTAGCGGGAGGGCCAAAGACCCAGTACTTC
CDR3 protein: CASSLGLAGGPKTQYF

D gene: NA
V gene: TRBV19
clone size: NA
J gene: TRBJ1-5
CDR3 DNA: TGTGCCAGTAGTATAGATCTAGGCAGACTTAATCAGCCCCAGCATTTT
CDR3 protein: CASSIDLGRLNQPQHF

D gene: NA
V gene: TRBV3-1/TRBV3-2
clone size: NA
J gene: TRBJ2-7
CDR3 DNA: TGTGCCAGCAGCCAAGTGTCGGGGGGCTATTTCTACGAGCAGTACTTC
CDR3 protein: CASSQVSGGYFYEQYF

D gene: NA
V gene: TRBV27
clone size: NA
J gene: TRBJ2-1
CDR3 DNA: TGTGCCAGCAGTTTATTTTGGGCGTTGGGCACAAACAATGAGCAGTTCTTC
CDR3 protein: CASSLFWALGTNNEQFF

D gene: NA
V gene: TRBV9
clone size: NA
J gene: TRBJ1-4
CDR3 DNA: TGTGCCAGCAGCGTTCAGGGGACGGGGGAAAAACTGTTTTTT
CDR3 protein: CASSVQGTGEKLFF